This passage covers 6 T cell receptor beta chains from one sample sequenced in a study of a mutant IDH1 vaccine in newly diagnosed glioma. Time point specified: week 23, last vaccination. Topical imiquimod was applied with each vaccine dose, which held 300 ug of mutant IDH1 20-mer peptide. The repertoire was sequenced with immunoSEQ multiplex PCR; TCRdb's copy has only in-frame clones and lacks some. The sample carries just over 65,000 clones, around 82% recorded once. No antigens are known for them. Sequences were derived from PBMCs, sampled from a glioma patient whose treatment included an IDH1 peptide vaccine. The receptors originated from a man aged 18 to 35 with glioma.

The rearrangement uses TRBV25-1 and TRBJ2-1; 8 nucleotides align to TRBD1. The V gene end was trimmed by 1 base and the J gene end by 5 bases; junction bases not matched to a gene: 1. The CDR3 extends over 14 amino acids. CDR1 is MGHDK and CDR2 is SYGVNS in the germline V gene. DNA of the CDR3: TGTGCCAGCAGTGAATGGACAGGGCACAATGAGCAGTTCTTC. Translation gives CASSEWTGHNEQFF. Looking up the rest from reference TRBV25-1 and TRBJ2-1 gives the full variable domain: EADIYQTPRYLVIGTGKKITLECSQTMGHDKMYWYQQDPGMELHLIHYSYGVNSTEKGDLSSESTVSRIRTEHFPLTLESARPSHTSQYLCASSEWTGHNEQFFGPGTRLTVL.

The rearrangement uses TRBV30 and TRBJ2-7, with 7 bases identical to TRBD1. This CDR3 has 17 residues. Germline lookup yields CDR1 GTSNPN and CDR2 SVGIG (reference sequence). The V and J ends lost 0 bases and 2 bases, in that order; junction bases with no gene match: 13. The CDR3 DNA reads TGTGCCTGGAGTGTACCCCCGGACAGGTCCCGCGCCTACGAGCAGTACTTC. This encodes CAWSVPPDRSRAYEQYF.

J is TRBJ1-4 and V is TRBV7-2, with D possibly TRBD1 on 6 matching bases. V shed 5 bases and J shed 8 bases, with 18 bases lying between them. CDR1 and CDR2 (germline): SGHTA, FQGNSA. The CDR3 is 15 residues long. The CDR3: CASSLKEGDVEKLFF. The CDR3 coding sequence is TGTGCCAGCAGCCTAAAGGAGGGGGATGTAGAAAAACTGTTTTTT.

The rearrangement joins TRBV27 to TRBJ1-2, with 7 nucleotides matching TRBD1. The CDR3 sequence is 15 residues long. CDR1 is MNHEY and CDR2 is SMNVEV in the germline V gene (reference sequence). J was trimmed by 2 bases and V by 3 bases; bases with no gene match: 6. The CDR3 sequence: CASSLSGTANYGYTF. CDR3 in DNA: TGTGCCAGCAGTTTGTCCGGGACAGCAAACTATGGCTACACCTTC.

The chain carries TRBV2 and TRBJ1-2; possibly TRBD1 for D (5 bases). There are 14 residues in the CDR3. Trimming shortened V by 5 bases and J by 3 bases, and 13 bases separated the two germline ends. Looked up from germline, CDR1 is SNHLY and CDR2 is FYNNEI. CDR3 amino acids: CASSKGRQHYGYTF. The CDR3, as DNA: TGTGCCAGCAGTAAGGGACGGCAGCACTATGGCTACACCTTC.

The V and J genes are TRBV18 and TRBJ2-7; 9 nucleotides match TRBD1. CDR1 and CDR2 (germline): KGHSH, LQKENI. V trimming: 3 bases; J trimming: 4 bases; junction bases outside the gene matches: 25. CDR3 length: 21 amino acids. This CDR3 is CASSPILLTGTGTQDRYEQYF. The CDR3 DNA sequence: TGTGCCAGCTCACCGATTTTACTCACCGGGACAGGGACTCAAGACCGGTACGAGCAGTACTTC.